These T cell receptor beta chains were read from a single sample in a study of PD-1 blockade in classical Hodgkin lymphoma. Method: immunoSEQ multiplex PCR; TCRdb's copy keeps in-frame clones and lacks some. This sample yields 13,000 or so clones, of which approximately 90% are seen a single time; approximately 22% belongs to the top ten. Here the sequenced sample was peripheral blood mononuclear cells (PBMCs), taken at baseline. The receptors originated from a human donor with classical Hodgkin lymphoma. CDR3s include the opening cysteine and the closing phenylalanine or tryptophan. The D gene is left open where the match is weak.

v_gene	d_gene	len	j_gene	CDR3aa
TRBV6-1	NA	14	TRBJ2-4	CASSEWGPVNIQYF
TRBV4-3	NA	15	TRBJ2-7	CASSQDRTTDYEQYF
TRBV7-3	NA	13	TRBJ1-2	CASSFQGTYGYTF
TRBV29-1	TRBD1	13	TRBJ1-2	CSVLGQGRYGYTF
TRBV9	TRBD2	14	TRBJ2-5	CASSVRSGVGTQYF
TRBV4-2	NA	15	TRBJ1-5	CASSQGEAHNQPQHF
TRBV29-1	NA	13	TRBJ1-2	CSGRVGSNYGYTF
TRBV7-3	NA	14	TRBJ2-7	CASTISASSYEQYF
TRBV4-1	NA	16	TRBJ2-7	CASSQGVTLSSYEQYF
TRBV19	TRBD1	15	TRBJ1-5	CASSIPTGVSKPQHF
TRBV7-9	NA	10	TRBJ2-5	CASSEETQYF
TRBV7-9	TRBD2	17	TRBJ2-7	CASSLGRGPSGGAQQYF
TRBV6-5	TRBD1	15	TRBJ2-5	CASSYSWTGEETQYF
TRBV7-6	NA	14	TRBJ2-4	CASSLAERGNIQYF
TRBV27	NA	12	TRBJ1-5	CASRNSNQPQHF
TRBV7-9	TRBD1	17	TRBJ1-1	CASSPDRGQGPNTEAFF
TRBV6-5	NA	12	TRBJ1-2	CASSPRERGYTF
TRBV5-8	NA	19	TRBJ2-7	CASSLEDVMVGTAGYEQYF
TRBV29-1	NA	12	TRBJ2-7	CSVEGSAYEQYF
TRBV5-1	NA	14	TRBJ2-5	CASSLGASGETQYF
TRBV5-5	TRBD1	15	TRBJ2-7	CASSLVWTGGRAVYF
TRBV5-1	NA	16	TRBJ1-6	CASSLTVGPYNSPLHF
TRBV9	NA	16	TRBJ2-2	CASSDPDGANTGELFF
TRBV27	TRBD2	17	TRBJ2-1	CASSFGGTSASYNEQFF
TRBV27	NA	14	TRBJ2-6	CASSPYSGANVLTF
TRBV5-1	TRBD1	16	TRBJ2-2	CASSSPGQGPSGELFF
TRBV7-2	NA	12	TRBJ1-6	CASSSSGSPLHF
TRBV5-4	NA	12	TRBJ1-3	CASSLDGNTIYF
TRBV9	NA	15	TRBJ1-3	CASSVDGYSGNTIYF
TRBV5-1	NA	14	TRBJ1-4	CASSRGLAGEKLFF
TRBV5-1	NA	14	TRBJ2-3	CASSLISGTDTQYF
TRBV10-1	NA	15	TRBJ2-7	CASSESDTQAYEQYF
TRBV5-6	TRBD1	13	TRBJ2-5	CASNRDRQETQYF
TRBV18	NA	14	TRBJ1-2	CASSPIDRNYGYTF
TRBV5-1	TRBD1	14	TRBJ2-5	CASSSPGQGETQYF
TRBV27	NA	15	TRBJ2-7	CASSLMGGGHGEQYF
TRBV30	TRBD2	15	TRBJ2-3	CASIGQRENADTQYF
TRBV5-1	TRBD2	15	TRBJ2-1	CAASILGLADNEQFF
TRBV7-3	NA	14	TRBJ2-7	CASSIDRSSYEQYF
TRBV10-2	TRBD1	14	TRBJ1-2	CASSDQGDNYGYTF
TRBV11-3	NA	16	TRBJ2-1	CASSSREQGRYNEQFF
TRBV19	NA	15	TRBJ1-2	CASSIGGSVPYGYTF
TRBV29-1	TRBD1	12	TRBJ2-5	CSVGQLQETQYF
TRBV6-1	NA	14	TRBJ2-7	CASRYIPRANEQYF
TRBV19	NA	13	TRBJ2-2	CASSIPWAGELFF
TRBV25-1	NA	14	TRBJ2-7	CASSPTESPYEQYF
TRBV6-4	NA	17	TRBJ1-2	CASSDPSQQGPSYGYTF
TRBV2	NA	14	TRBJ2-2	CASSAGQNTGELFF
TRBV5-1	NA	16	TRBJ2-1	CASSKGTGSSYNEQFF
TRBV6-5	NA	11	TRBJ2-5	CARRGEETQYF
TRBV7-7	NA	15	TRBJ2-7	CASSPQLFPSYEQYF
TRBV7-9	NA	13	TRBJ2-1	CASSLALGNEQFF
TRBV7-2	TRBD2	16	TRBJ2-4	CASSQPTSGPGYIQYF
TRBV6-1	NA	12	TRBJ2-5	CASSRGQLAQYF
TRBV7-3	TRBD2	15	TRBJ2-3	CASSLIGGGAATQYF
TRBV7-3	NA	14	TRBJ2-7	CASSEGPSSYEQYF
TRBV25-1	TRBD1	13	TRBJ1-2	CASSTGVDYGYTF
TRBV4-1	NA	15	TRBJ2-7	CASSQRDGGAYEQYF
TRBV4-1	NA	14	TRBJ1-2	CASSQDGVSYGYTF